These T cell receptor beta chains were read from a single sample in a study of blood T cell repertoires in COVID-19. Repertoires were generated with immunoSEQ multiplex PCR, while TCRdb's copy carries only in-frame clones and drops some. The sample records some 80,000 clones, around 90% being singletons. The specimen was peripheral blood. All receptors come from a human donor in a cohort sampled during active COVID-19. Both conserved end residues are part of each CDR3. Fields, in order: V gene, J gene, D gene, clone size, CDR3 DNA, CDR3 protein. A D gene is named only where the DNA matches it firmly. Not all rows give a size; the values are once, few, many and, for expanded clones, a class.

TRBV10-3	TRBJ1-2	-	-	TGTGCCAACGCGAGACAGGCGAGCTATGGCTACACCTTC	CANARQASYGYTF
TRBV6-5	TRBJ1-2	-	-	TGTGCCAGCAGTCCTGCCCCGGTGGAGTATGGCTACACCTTC	CASSPAPVEYGYTF
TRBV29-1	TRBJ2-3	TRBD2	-	TGCAGCGTTCGACTAGCCCGAAACACAGATACGCAGTATTTT	CSVRLARNTDTQYF
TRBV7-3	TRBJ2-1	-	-	TGTGCCAGCAACGAGGGGAGGCTCAATGAGCAGTTCTTC	CASNEGRLNEQFF
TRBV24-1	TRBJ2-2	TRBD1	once	TGTGCCACCAGTGATCCTGGACAGGGCGGGGCCGGGGAGCTGTTTTTT	CATSDPGQGGAGELFF
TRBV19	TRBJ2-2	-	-	TGTGCCAGTAGTATTGGTGCCACTCAGGCCGGGGAGCTGTTTTTT	CASSIGATQAGELFF
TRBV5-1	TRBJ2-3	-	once	TGCGCCAGCAGCGCCTCACTAGCAGATACGCAGTATTTT	CASSASLADTQYF
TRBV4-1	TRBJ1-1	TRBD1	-	TGCGCCAGCAGCCAAAACCCATTGACGACAGGGACGTCTGAAGCTTTCTTT	CASSQNPLTTGTSEAFF
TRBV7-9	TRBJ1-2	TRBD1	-	TGTGCCAGCAGCCGCCGGGACAGGGGGTTGGGTGGCTACACCTTC	CASSRRDRGLGGYTF
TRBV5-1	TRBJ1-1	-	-	TGCGCCAGCAGCCCCAGGACGGGGGACTCTGAAGCTTTCTTT	CASSPRTGDSEAFF
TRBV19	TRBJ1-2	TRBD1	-	TGTGCCAGTAGTACCCGGGACAGGAGTGGCTACACCTTC	CASSTRDRSGYTF
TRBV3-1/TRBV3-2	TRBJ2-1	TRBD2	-	TGTGCCAGCAGCCAACCGGGACTAGCAAGACTGAGCGGACGGAATGAGCAGTTCTTC	CASSQPGLARLSGRNEQFF
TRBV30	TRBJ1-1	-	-	TGTGCCTGGGGGTTAGAGGGAGACGCTTTCTTT	CAWGLEGDAFF
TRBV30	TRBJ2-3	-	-	TGTGCCTGGAGTGTAGGGGGGACAGTTAACACAGATACGCAGTATTTT	CAWSVGGTVNTDTQYF
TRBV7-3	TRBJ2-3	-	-	TGTGCCAGCAGCTCCCAAGGGGGTCCCCCTAGCACAGATACGCAGTATTTT	CASSSQGGPPSTDTQYF
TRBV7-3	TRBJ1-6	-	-	TGTGCCAGCAGCTTATATGGAGCGAATTCACCCCTCCACTTT	CASSLYGANSPLHF
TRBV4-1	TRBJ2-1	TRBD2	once	TGCGCCAGCAGCCAAGGAGCGGGAGAGATGAGCTCCTACAATGAGCAGTTCTTC	CASSQGAGEMSSYNEQFF
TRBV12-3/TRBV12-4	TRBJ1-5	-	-	TGTGCCAGCAGTTTTCAGACGGGTCAGCCCCAGCATTTT	CASSFQTGQPQHF
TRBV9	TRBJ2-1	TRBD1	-	TGTGCCAGCAGCATTGGACAGGGGTCCTACAATGAGCAGTTCTTC	CASSIGQGSYNEQFF
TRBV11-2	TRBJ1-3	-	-	TGTGCCAGCAGCTTAGTAAAACCGGGGGGAAACACCATATATTTT	CASSLVKPGGNTIYF
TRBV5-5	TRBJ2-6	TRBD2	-	TGTGCCAGCAGCTCCGGCCGGGGGGGTCAGGCTGGGGCCAACGTCCTGACTTTC	CASSSGRGGQAGANVLTF
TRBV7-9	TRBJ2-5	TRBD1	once	TGTGCCAGCAGCGGAGGACAGGGGACGGGAGAGACCCAGTACTTC	CASSGGQGTGETQYF
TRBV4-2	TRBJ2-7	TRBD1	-	TGTGCCAGCAGCCAAGCTTCGGACAGGTCCTACGAGCAGTACTTC	CASSQASDRSYEQYF
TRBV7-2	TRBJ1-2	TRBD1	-	TGTGCCAGCAGCCCTCCGGGACAGGGAAAAGTACGTGGCTACACCTTC	CASSPPGQGKVRGYTF
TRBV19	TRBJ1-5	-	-	TGTGCCAGTAGTATAGACCAGACCCAACAGGCCCCCTATAGCAATCAGCCCCAGCATTTT	CASSIDQTQQAPYSNQPQHF
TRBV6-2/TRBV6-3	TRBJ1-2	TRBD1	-	TGTGCCAGCAGTTACTCCGACAGGGATTGGAGCTACACCTTC	CASSYSDRDWSYTF
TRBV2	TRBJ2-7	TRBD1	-	TGTGCCACCGGGACAGATTCCTACGAGCAGTACTTC	CATGTDSYEQYF
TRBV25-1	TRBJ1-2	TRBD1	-	TGTGCCAGCAGTAATACAGGGGGAGATAACTATGGCTACACCTTC	CASSNTGGDNYGYTF
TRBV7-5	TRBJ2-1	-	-	TGTGCCAGAACTTTGCTGCTAGCGGGAGCTCTCAATGAGCAGTTCTTC	CARTLLLAGALNEQFF
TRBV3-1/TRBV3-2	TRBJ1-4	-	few	TGTGCCTTGAACCCGGAGGACGGTATCTGTGAAAAACTGTTTTTT	CALNPEDGICEKLFF
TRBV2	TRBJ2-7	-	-	TGTGCCAGCAGTGCTGGTAGCCGGGAGCAGTACTTC	CASSAGSREQYF
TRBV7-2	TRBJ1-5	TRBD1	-	TGTGCCAGCAGCTTAGGACAGGGGTATCAGCCCCAGCATTTT	CASSLGQGYQPQHF
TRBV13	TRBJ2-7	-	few	TGTGCCAGCAGCTTAGGGGCTTCCTACGAGCAGTACTTC	CASSLGASYEQYF
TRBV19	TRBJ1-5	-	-	TGTGCCAGTAGTATGGGGGCCCCCCAAATGCTACAGCCCCAGCATTTT	CASSMGAPQMLQPQHF